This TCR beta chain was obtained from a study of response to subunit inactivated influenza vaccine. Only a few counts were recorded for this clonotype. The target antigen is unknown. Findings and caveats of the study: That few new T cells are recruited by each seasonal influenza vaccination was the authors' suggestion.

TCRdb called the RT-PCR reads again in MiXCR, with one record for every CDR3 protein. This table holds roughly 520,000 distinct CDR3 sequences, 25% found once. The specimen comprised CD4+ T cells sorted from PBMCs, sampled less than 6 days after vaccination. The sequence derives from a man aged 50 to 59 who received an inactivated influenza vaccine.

The CDR3 here is CASSFGGRGGSTEAFF. The CDR3 bases are TGTGCCAGCAGCTTTGGGGGGCGAGGGGGTAGCACTGAAGCTTTCTTT. This chain uses TRBV5-8 with TRBJ1-1; D perhaps matches TRBD1 (6 bases). Germline-derived CDR1 and CDR2 are SGHTS and YDEGEE. V was trimmed by 2 bases and J by 4 bases, leaving 18 bases between them. The CDR3 covers 16 residues.